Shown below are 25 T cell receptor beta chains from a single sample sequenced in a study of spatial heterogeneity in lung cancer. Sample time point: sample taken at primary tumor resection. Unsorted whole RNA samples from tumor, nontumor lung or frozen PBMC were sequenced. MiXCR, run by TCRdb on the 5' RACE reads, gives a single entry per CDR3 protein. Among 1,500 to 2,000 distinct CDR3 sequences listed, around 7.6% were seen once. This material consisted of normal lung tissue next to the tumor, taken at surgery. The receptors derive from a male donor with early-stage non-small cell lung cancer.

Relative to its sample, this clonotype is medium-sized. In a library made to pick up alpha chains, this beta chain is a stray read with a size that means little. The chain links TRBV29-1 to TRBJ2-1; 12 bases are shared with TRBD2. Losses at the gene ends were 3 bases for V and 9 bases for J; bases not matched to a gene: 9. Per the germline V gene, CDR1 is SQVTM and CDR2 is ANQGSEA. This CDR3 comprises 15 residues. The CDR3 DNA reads TGCAGCGTTGATCAGACTAGCGGGAGTACGGGTGAGCAGTTCTTC. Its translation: CSVDQTSGSTGEQFF.

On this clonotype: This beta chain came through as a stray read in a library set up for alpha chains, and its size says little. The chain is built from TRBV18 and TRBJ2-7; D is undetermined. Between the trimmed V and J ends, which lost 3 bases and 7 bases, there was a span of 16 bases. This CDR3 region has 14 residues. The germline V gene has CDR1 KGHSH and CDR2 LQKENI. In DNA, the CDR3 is TGTGCCAGCTCACCTGACTCCTCCCCATGGGAGCAGTACTTC. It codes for CASSPDSSPWEQYF.

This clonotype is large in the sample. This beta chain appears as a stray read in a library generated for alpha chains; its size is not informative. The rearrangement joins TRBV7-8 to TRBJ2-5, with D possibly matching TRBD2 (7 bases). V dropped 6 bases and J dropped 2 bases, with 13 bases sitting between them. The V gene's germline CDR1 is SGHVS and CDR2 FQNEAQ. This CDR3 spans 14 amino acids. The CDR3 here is CASSKGGGQETQYF. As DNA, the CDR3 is TGTGCCAGCAGTAAGGGAGGGGGGCAAGAGACCCAGTACTTC.

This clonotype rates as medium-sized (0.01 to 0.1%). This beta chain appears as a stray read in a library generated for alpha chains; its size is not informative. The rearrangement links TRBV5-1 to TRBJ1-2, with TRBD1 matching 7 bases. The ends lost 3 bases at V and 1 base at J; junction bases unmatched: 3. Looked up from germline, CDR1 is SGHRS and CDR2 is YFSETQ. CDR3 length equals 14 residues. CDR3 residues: CASSYWDSNYGYTF. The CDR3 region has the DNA TGCGCCAGCAGCTACTGGGACAGTAACTATGGCTACACCTTC. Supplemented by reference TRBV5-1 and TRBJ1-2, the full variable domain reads KAGVTQTPRYLIKTRGQQVTLSCSPISGHRSVSWYQQTPGQGLQFLFEYFSETQRNKGNFPGRFSGRQFSNSRSEMNVSTLELGDSALYLCASSYWDSNYGYTFGSGTRLTVV.

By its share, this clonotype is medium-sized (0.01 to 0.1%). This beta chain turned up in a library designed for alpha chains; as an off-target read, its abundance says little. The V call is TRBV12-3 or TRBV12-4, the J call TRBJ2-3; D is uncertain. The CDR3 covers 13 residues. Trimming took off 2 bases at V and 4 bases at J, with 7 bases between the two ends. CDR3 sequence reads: CASSLPPADTQYF. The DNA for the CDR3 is TGTGCCAGCAGTTTACCCCCGGCAGATACGCAGTATTTT.

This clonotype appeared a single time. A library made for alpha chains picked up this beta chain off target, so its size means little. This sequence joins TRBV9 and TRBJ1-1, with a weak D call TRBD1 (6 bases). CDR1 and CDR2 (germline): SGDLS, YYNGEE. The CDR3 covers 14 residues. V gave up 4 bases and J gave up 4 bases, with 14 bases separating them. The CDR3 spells CASSRRGGGTEAFF. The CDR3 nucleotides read TGTGCCAGCAGCCGAAGAGGGGGAGGCACTGAAGCTTTCTTT.

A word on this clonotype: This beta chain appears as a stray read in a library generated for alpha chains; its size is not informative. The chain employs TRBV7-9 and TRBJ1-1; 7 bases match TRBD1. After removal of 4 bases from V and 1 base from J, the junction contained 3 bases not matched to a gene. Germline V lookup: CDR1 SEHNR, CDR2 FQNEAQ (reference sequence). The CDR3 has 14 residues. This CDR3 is CASSSTGSNTEAFF. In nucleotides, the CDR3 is TGTGCCAGCAGCTCGACAGGGTCGAACACTGAAGCTTTCTTT.

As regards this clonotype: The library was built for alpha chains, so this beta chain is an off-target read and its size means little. As DNA, the CDR3 is TGCGCCAGCATCGGAGGCGGGAGCGGGGACACCGGGGAGCTGTTTTTT. Its translation: CASIGGGSGDTGELFF. The chain has TRBV5-1 and TRBJ2-2; 7 bases line up with TRBD2. The CDR3 is 16 residues long. The V gene end was trimmed by 6 bases and the J gene end by 3 bases; junction bases not matched to a gene: 11. The germline V gene encodes CDR1 SGHRS and CDR2 YFSETQ.

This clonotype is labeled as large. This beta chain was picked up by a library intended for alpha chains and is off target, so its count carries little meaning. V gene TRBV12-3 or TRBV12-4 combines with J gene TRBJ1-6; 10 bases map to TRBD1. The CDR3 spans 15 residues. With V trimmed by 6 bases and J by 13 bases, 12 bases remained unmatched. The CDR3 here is CASSGTGTGVLPLHF. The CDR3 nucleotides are TGTGCCAGCAGCGGTACCGGGACAGGGGTTCTCCCCCTCCACTTT.

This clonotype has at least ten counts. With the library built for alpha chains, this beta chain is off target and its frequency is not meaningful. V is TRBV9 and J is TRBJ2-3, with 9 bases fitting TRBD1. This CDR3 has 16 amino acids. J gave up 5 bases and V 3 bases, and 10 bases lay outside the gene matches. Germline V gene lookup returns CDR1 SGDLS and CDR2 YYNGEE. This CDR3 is CASSALPGQGRDTQYF. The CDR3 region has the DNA TGTGCCAGCAGCGCTCTCCCCGGACAGGGGAGAGATACGCAGTATTTT.

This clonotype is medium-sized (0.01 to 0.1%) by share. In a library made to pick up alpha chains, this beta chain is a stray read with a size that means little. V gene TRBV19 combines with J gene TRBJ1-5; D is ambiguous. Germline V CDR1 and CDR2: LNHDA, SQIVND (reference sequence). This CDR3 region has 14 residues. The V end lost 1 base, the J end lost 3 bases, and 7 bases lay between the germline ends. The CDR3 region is CASSIVTVNQPQHF. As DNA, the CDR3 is TGTGCCAGTAGTATAGTAACCGTCAATCAGCCCCAGCATTTT. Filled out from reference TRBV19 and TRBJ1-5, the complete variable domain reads DGGITQSPKYLFRKEGQNVTLSCEQNLNHDAMYWYRQDPGQGLRLIYYSQIVNDFQKGDIAEGYSVSREKKESFPLTVTSAQKNPTAFYLCASSIVTVNQPQHFGDGTRLSIL.

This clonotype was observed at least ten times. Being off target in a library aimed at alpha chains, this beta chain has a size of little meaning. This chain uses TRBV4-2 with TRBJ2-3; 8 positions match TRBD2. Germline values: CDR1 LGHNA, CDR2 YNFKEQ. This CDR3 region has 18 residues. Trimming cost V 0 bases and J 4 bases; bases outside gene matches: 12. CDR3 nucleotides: TGTGCCAGCAGCCAAGAGCCGGTCCCGACTAGCGAGGCAGATACGCAGTATTTT. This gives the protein CASSQEPVPTSEADTQYF.

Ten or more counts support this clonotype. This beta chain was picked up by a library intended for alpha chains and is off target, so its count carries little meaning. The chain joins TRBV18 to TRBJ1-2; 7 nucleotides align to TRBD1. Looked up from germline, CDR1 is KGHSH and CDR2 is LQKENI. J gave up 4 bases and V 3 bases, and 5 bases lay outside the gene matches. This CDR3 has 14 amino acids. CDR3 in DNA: TGTGCCAGCTCACCGGAGAGGGGGCTCTATGGCTACACCTTC. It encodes CASSPERGLYGYTF.

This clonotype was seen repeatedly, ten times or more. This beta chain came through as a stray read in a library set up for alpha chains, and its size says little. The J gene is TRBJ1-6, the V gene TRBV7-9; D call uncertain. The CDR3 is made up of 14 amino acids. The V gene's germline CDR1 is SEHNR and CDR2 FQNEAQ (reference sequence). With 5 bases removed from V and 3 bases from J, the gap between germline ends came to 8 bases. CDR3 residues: CASSARGYNSPLHF. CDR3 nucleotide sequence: TGTGCCAGCAGCGCCCGGGGCTATAATTCACCCCTCCACTTT.

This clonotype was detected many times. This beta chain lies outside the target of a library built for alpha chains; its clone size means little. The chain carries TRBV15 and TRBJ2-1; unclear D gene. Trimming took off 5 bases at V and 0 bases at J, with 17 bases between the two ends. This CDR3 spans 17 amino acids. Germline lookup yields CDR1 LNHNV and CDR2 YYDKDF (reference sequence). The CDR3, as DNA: TGTGCCACCAGCGTAGAGCGAGGCTACAGCTCCTACAATGAGCAGTTCTTC. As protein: CATSVERGYSSYNEQFF.

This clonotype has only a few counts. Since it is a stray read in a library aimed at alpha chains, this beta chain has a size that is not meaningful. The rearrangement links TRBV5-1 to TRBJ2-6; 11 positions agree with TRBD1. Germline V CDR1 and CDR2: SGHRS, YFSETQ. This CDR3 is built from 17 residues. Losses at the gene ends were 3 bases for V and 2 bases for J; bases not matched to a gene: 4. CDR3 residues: CASSSGQGDAGANVLTF. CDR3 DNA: TGCGCCAGCAGCTCGGGACAGGGGGACGCTGGGGCCAACGTCCTGACTTTC.

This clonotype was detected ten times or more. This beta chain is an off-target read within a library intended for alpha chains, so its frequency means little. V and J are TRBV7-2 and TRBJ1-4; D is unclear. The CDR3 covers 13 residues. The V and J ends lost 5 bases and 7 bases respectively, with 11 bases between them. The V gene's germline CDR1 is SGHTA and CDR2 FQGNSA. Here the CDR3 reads CASSPARSEKLFF. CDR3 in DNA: TGTGCCAGCAGCCCTGCCCGAAGTGAAAAACTGTTTTTT.

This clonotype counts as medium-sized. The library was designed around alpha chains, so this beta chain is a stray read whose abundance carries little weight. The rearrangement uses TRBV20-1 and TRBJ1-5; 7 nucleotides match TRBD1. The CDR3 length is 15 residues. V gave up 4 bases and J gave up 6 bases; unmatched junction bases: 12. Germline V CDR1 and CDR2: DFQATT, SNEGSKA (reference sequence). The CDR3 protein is CSAIPRGGRRQPQHF. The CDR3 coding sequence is TGCAGTGCTATTCCCAGGGGGGGGAGACGTCAGCCCCAGCATTTT.

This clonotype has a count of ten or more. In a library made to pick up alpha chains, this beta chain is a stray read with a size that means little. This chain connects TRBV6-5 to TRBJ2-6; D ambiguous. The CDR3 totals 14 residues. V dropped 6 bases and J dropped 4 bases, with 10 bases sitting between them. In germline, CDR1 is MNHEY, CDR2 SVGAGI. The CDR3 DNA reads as TGTGCCAGCAGGGATATTTGGGGGGCCAACGTCCTGACTTTC. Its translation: CASRDIWGANVLTF.

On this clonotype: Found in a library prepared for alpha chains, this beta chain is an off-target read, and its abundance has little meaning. CDR3 nucleotides: TGTGCCAGCACTCGGGACAGCCGTGACACTGAAGCTTTCTTT. Translated: CASTRDSRDTEAFF. The rearrangement uses TRBV5-5 and TRBJ1-1; TRBD1 matches 7 bases. The J segment lost 3 bases and the V segment lost 6 bases, leaving 8 bases of the junction unmatched. This CDR3 is 14 amino acids long. The germline gives CDR1 SGHKS, CDR2 YYEKEE (reference sequence).

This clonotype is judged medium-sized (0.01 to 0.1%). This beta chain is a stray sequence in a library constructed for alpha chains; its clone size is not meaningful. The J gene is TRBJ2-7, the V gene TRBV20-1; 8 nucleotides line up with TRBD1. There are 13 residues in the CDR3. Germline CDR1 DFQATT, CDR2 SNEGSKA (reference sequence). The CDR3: CSLQRTGIYEQYF. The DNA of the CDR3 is TGCAGCCTCCAGAGGACAGGGATCTACGAGCAGTACTTC.

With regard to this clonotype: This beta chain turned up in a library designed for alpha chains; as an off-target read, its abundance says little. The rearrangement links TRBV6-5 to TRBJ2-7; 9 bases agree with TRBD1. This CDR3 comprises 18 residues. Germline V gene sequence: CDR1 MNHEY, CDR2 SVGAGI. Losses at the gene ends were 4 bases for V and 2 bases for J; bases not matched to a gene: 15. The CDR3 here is CASSSHDRGIGRAYEQYF. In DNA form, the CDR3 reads TGTGCCAGCAGTTCCCATGACAGGGGGATAGGGCGCGCCTACGAGCAGTACTTC.

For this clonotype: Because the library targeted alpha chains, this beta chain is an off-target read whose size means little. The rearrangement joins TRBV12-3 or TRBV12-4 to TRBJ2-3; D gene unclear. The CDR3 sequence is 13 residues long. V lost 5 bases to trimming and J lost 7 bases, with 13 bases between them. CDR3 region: CASSPSRFNTQYF. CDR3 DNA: TGTGCCAGCAGTCCGTCTAGGTTTAATACGCAGTATTTT.

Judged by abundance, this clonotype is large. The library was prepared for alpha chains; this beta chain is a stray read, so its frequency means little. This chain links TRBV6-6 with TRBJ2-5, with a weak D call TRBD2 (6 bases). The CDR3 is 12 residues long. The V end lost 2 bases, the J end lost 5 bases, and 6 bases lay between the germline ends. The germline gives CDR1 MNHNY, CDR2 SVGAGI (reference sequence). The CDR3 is CASSYGGETQYF. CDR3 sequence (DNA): TGTGCCAGCAGTTACGGGGGGGAGACCCAGTACTTC.

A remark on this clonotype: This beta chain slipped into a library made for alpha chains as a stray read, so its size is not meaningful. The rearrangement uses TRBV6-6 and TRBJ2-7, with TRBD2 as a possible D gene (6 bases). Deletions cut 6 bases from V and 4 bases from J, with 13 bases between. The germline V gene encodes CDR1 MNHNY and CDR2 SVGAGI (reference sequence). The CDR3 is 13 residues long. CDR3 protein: CASSTGTGYEQYF. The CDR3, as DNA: TGTGCCAGCAGCACCGGGACTGGTTACGAGCAGTACTTC.